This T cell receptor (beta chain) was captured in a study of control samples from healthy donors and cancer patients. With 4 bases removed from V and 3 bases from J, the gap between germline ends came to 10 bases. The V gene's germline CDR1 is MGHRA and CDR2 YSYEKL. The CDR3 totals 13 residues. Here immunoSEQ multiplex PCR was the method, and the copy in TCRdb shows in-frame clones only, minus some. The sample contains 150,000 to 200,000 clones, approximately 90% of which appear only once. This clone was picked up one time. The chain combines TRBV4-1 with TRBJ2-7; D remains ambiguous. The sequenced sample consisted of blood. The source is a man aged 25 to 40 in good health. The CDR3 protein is CASSPRSDYEQYF. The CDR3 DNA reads TGCGCCAGCAGCCCCCGGTCGGACTACGAGCAGTACTTC.